These 10 T cell receptor beta chains came from one sample sequenced in a study of STAT3 mutations in large granular lymphocyte leukemia. Study outcomes and limitations: Every T-LGLL patient had at least one immunodominant TCRbeta clonotype.

Only in-frame clones appear in the TCRdb table, and some are missing; sequencing was by immunoSEQ multiplex PCR. The table records 15,000 to 20,000 clones, around four fifths of them present only once. Their cognate antigens are unknown. Sequenced sample: peripheral blood mononuclear cells. The receptor set was obtained from a man in his fifties with T-cell large granular lymphocyte leukemia. Some clones in this sample may be carry-over from other donors' samples.

The chain links TRBV5-6 to TRBJ2-3; 7 nucleotides agree with TRBD1. Germline CDR1 reads SGHDT; CDR2 reads YYEEEE. Losses at the gene ends were 4 bases for V and 1 base for J; bases not matched to a gene: 3. The CDR3 spans 14 residues. The CDR3 sequence: CASSIGGRTDTQYF. Here the CDR3 DNA reads TGTGCCAGCAGCATAGGGGGCCGCACAGATACGCAGTATTTT.

The chain uses TRBV6-1 and TRBJ1-4, with TRBD1 as a possible D gene (5 bases). The CDR3 extends over 14 amino acids. Between the trimmed V and J ends, which lost 8 bases and 0 bases, there was a span of 10 bases. Per the germline V gene, CDR1 is MNHNS and CDR2 is SASEGT. CDR3 sequence (DNA): TGTGCCAGCGGCCGACAGACAACTAATGAAAAACTGTTTTTT. Translating it yields CASGRQTTNEKLFF.

This clone ranks as medium-sized. The gene calls are TRBV4-1 and TRBJ1-1, with TRBD1 matching over 7 bases. Looked up from germline, CDR1 is MGHRA and CDR2 is YSYEKL. The CDR3 runs to 15 residues. With 3 bases clipped from V and 0 bases from J, the junction kept 4 bases outside the gene matches. In nucleotides, the CDR3 is TGCGCCAGCAGCCAGGCCGGGACAGTGAACACTGAAGCTTTCTTT. Its translation: CASSQAGTVNTEAFF.

V and J are TRBV4-1 and TRBJ2-6; no clear D. The CDR3 contains 16 residues. In germline, CDR1 is MGHRA, CDR2 YSYEKL. V dropped 4 bases and J dropped 2 bases, with 12 bases sitting between them. In nucleotides, the CDR3 is TGCGCCAGCAGCCCCCCCACTCGTACTGGGGCCAACGTCCTGACTTTC. The encoded protein is CASSPPTRTGANVLTF.

The chain has TRBV9 and TRBJ2-3; D ambiguous. Germline values: CDR1 SGDLS, CDR2 YYNGEE. The CDR3 extends over 13 amino acids. Trimming removed 3 bases at V and 0 bases at J, with 5 bases between. The CDR3 loop reads CASSDSSTDTQYF. The CDR3 DNA sequence: TGTGCCAGCAGCGACTCCAGCACAGATACGCAGTATTTT.

The rearrangement uses TRBV7-2 and TRBJ2-1, with TRBD1 matching over 7 bases. The germline CDR1 and CDR2 sequences are SGHTA and FQGNSA. After removal of 1 base from V and 10 bases from J, the junction contained 10 bases not matched to a gene. The CDR3 has 15 residues. CDR3 in amino acids: CASSLGFEGAGEQFF. CDR3 nucleotides: TGTGCCAGCAGCTTAGGATTCGAGGGGGCAGGGGAGCAGTTCTTC.

The V gene is TRBV11-2, the J gene TRBJ2-7; D possibly corresponds to TRBD1 (6 bases). The CDR3 consists of 16 residues. Trimming stripped 3 bases from V and 0 bases from J, with 15 bases between. Germline CDR1 and CDR2: SGHAT and FQNNGV. In DNA form, the CDR3 reads TGTGCCAGCAGCTTCAGGGGCGAGGGGAGCTCCTACGAGCAGTACTTC. Amino acid sequence: CASSFRGEGSSYEQYF.

The chain recombines TRBV10-3 with TRBJ2-5; TRBD1 might be the D (6 bases). This CDR3 has 12 residues. Germline-derived CDR1 and CDR2 are ENHRY and SYGVKD. Trimming cost V 3 bases and J 7 bases, with 9 bases left between them. CDR3 DNA sequence: TGTGCCATCAGTGACACCAGGGGGACCCAGTACTTC. Its protein is CAISDTRGTQYF.

The CDR3 DNA is TGCGCCAGCAGTCAATCGGTAGTAGCGGGAGCTGGGGCCAACGTCCTGACTTTC. Translated: CASSQSVVAGAGANVLTF. The chain is built from TRBV23-1 and TRBJ2-6, with TRBD2 identical over 9 bases. TRBV23-1 is an ORF, with its function uncertain. The CDR3 consists of 18 residues. The V and J ends lost 0 bases and 2 bases, in that order; junction bases with no gene match: 5.

The DNA of the CDR3 is TGTGCCATCAGTGAGGGATACTACGAGCAGTACTTC. Translating gives CAISEGYYEQYF. V usage is TRBV10-3 and J usage is TRBJ2-7; no firm D call. Germline V lookup: CDR1 ENHRY, CDR2 SYGVKD. Deletions cut 2 bases from V and 3 bases from J, with 5 bases between. CDR3 size: 12 residues.